The 20 T cell receptor beta chains below were found in one sample sequenced in a study of CD8+ T cells in alopecia areata. It was cDNA, reverse transcribed from extracted RNA, that served as the sequencing template. Sequencing was performed with immunoSEQ multiplex PCR; in TCRdb, only in-frame clones are kept and a portion is missing. The sample consists of 160,000 or so clones, 55% to 75% of them appearing once. Treatment reported: oral pan-JAK inhibitor, 5-10 mg twice daily. Here the sequenced sample was CD4+ T cells sorted from blood, taken at week 4, from a patient treated with tofacitinib. The receptors here all came from a human donor with alopecia areata.

This clone occurred a few times. This sequence joins TRBV5-1 and TRBJ2-5, with 7 positions matching TRBD1. Losses at the gene ends were 0 bases for V and 0 bases for J; bases not matched to a gene: 2. This CDR3 region has 15 residues. Germline assignment: CDR1 SGHRS and CDR2 YFSETQ. CDR3 residues: CASSLGDRDQETQYF. In nucleotides, the CDR3 is TGCGCCAGCAGCTTGGGCGACAGGGACCAAGAGACCCAGTACTTC.

The chain is built from TRBV5-6 and TRBJ2-7, with TRBD2 as a possible D gene (6 bases). Trimming removed 0 bases at V and 4 bases at J, with 8 bases between. This CDR3 region has 13 residues. CDR1 and CDR2 (germline): SGHDT, YYEEEE. The CDR3 nucleotides read TGTGCCAGCAGCTTGGTGGGACTGTACGAGCAGTACTTC. Protein product: CASSLVGLYEQYF.

This chain uses TRBV30 with TRBJ1-6; no clear D gene. The germline gives CDR1 GTSNPN, CDR2 SVGIG (reference sequence). The CDR3 contains 12 residues. Trimming removed 3 bases from V and 10 bases from J, with 10 bases in between. The CDR3 region has the DNA TGTGCCTGGAGCTCGGTTTGGTCACCCCTCCACTTT. It is translated as CAWSSVWSPLHF. Using reference TRBV30 and TRBJ1-6 for the parts outside the CDR3, the full variable domain is SQTIHQWPATLVQPVGSPLSLECTVEGTSNPNLYWYRQAAGRGLQLLFYSVGIGQISSEVPQNLSASRPQDRQFILSSKKLLLSDSGFYLCAWSSVWSPLHFGNGTRLTVT.

The V call is TRBV5-1, the J call TRBJ1-1; D not resolved. The CDR3 consists of 15 residues. CDR1 and CDR2 from the germline V gene are SGHRS and YFSETQ. V was cut by 0 bases and J by 1 base, with 10 bases left in between. CDR3 DNA sequence: TGCGCCAGCAGCTTGGACGGCAGGCCGAACACTGAAGCTTTCTTT. Encoded protein: CASSLDGRPNTEAFF.

The rearrangement uses TRBV2 and TRBJ1-2; TRBD1 might be the D (5 bases). From germline, CDR1 is SNHLY and CDR2 FYNNEI. Trimming stripped 4 bases from V and 11 bases from J, with 17 bases between. This CDR3 has 13 amino acids. CDR3 loop: CASSGMGLGLYTF. CDR3 in DNA: TGTGCCAGCAGTGGAATGGGCCTGGGGCTTTACACCTTC.

This CDR3 reads CSARMGNDQPQHF. CDR3 sequence (DNA): TGCAGCGCCCGAATGGGGAACGACCAGCCCCAGCATTTT. The V and J genes are TRBV29-1 and TRBJ1-5; D remains unclear. The CDR3 is 13 amino acids. The germline CDR1 and CDR2 sequences are SQVTM and ANQGSEA. The V and J ends lost 7 bases and 7 bases respectively, with 17 bases between them.

The chain couples TRBV30 to TRBJ2-2, with D unclear. CDR3 length equals 13 residues. Trimming removed 4 bases at V and 5 bases at J, with 11 bases between. Germline V lookup: CDR1 GTSNPN, CDR2 SVGIG (reference sequence). The CDR3 DNA reads TGTGCCTGGAATAGCTTAGCAACCGGGGAGCTGTTTTTT. Protein product: CAWNSLATGELFF. Using reference TRBV30 and TRBJ2-2 for the parts outside the CDR3, the full variable domain is SQTIHQWPATLVQPVGSPLSLECTVEGTSNPNLYWYRQAAGRGLQLLFYSVGIGQISSEVPQNLSASRPQDRQFILSSKKLLLSDSGFYLCAWNSLATGELFFGEGSRLTVL.

CDR3: CATSREGATVTGELFF. The CDR3 bases are TGTGCCACCAGCAGGGAGGGGGCGACGGTCACCGGGGAGCTGTTTTTT. J is TRBJ2-2 and V is TRBV15, with a possible D match to TRBD1 (7 bases). Trimming shortened V by 3 bases and J by 4 bases, and 15 bases separated the two germline ends. This CDR3 has 16 residues. Germline V gene lookup returns CDR1 LNHNV and CDR2 YYDKDF (reference sequence).

This clone was counted a few times. The rearrangement uses TRBV29-1 and TRBJ2-7; D perhaps matches TRBD1 (6 bases). The CDR3 extends over 12 amino acids. The V end was cut by 6 bases, the J end by 6 bases, with 15 bases between. CDR1 is SQVTM, CDR2 ANQGSEA, per germline. This chain's CDR3 is CSVGDILLEQYF. The CDR3 bases are TGCAGCGTGGGGGACATACTCCTCGAGCAGTACTTC.

V usage is TRBV6-1 and J usage is TRBJ2-7; TRBD1 matches 9 bases. The germline V gene encodes CDR1 MNHNS and CDR2 SASEGT. The CDR3 has 14 residues. V was clipped by 5 bases and J by 0 bases; unmatched bases: 2. The CDR3 DNA reads as TGTGCCAGCAGTACAGGGGGCTTCTCCTACGAGCAGTACTTC. Translation: CASSTGGFSYEQYF.

The chain links TRBV27 to TRBJ2-7, with TRBD1 identical over 8 bases. Germline lookup yields CDR1 MNHEY and CDR2 SMNVEV (reference sequence). The CDR3 contains 15 residues. V lost 4 bases, J lost 4 bases, and 9 bases stayed unmatched. CDR3: CASSSYGQGSYEQYF. CDR3 DNA: TGTGCCAGCAGTTCCTACGGACAGGGATCGTACGAGCAGTACTTC.

The chain joins TRBV7-9 to TRBJ2-4, with 9 bases matching TRBD1. The CDR3 has 14 amino acids. Germline CDR1 SEHNR, CDR2 FQNEAQ (reference sequence). With 3 bases clipped from V and 6 bases from J, the junction kept 3 bases outside the gene matches. CDR3 sequence reads: CASSLGQGINIQYF. The CDR3 DNA reads TGTGCCAGCAGCTTGGGACAGGGAATAAACATTCAGTACTTC.

The rearrangement links TRBV29-1 to TRBJ2-6; D uncertain. Trimming stripped 6 bases from V and 8 bases from J, with 8 bases between. This CDR3 contains 11 residues. CDR1 and CDR2 from the germline V gene are SQVTM and ANQGSEA. CDR3 amino acids: CSVVGSNVLTF. Here the CDR3 DNA reads TGCAGCGTCGTGGGGTCCAACGTCCTGACTTTC.

The chain has TRBV20-1 and TRBJ1-2, with D uncertain. This CDR3 contains 11 residues. CDR1 and CDR2 (germline): DFQATT, SNEGSKA (reference sequence). CDR3: CGFGEYYGYTF. The CDR3 bases are TGCGGGTTTGGAGAGTACTATGGCTACACCTTC.

In this sample, this clone turned up once. The J gene is TRBJ1-2, the V gene TRBV25-1; tentatively, D is TRBD1 (5 bases). The germline V gene has CDR1 MGHDK and CDR2 SYGVNS. There are 12 residues in the CDR3. Trimming left V 1 base short and J 5 bases short, with 5 bases between. Written as DNA, the CDR3 is TGTGCCAGCAGTGAATGGGGGTATGGCTACACCTTC. Residues: CASSEWGYGYTF.

J is TRBJ2-7 and V is TRBV29-1, with 12 bases matching TRBD1. Germline lookup yields CDR1 SQVTM and CDR2 ANQGSEA. V shed 6 bases, J shed 2 bases, and the junction held 5 bases outside the gene matches. The CDR3 covers 14 residues. The CDR3: CSVGGQGATYEQYF. The CDR3 bases are TGCAGCGTCGGGGGACAGGGGGCAACCTACGAGCAGTACTTC.

The V and J genes are TRBV2 and TRBJ2-5; no clear D gene. Trimming removed 5 bases from V and 4 bases from J, with 11 bases in between. This CDR3 has 13 residues. In germline, CDR1 is SNHLY, CDR2 FYNNEI. CDR3 coding DNA: TGTGCCAGCAGTTACGACATAAGAGAGACCCAGTACTTC. It codes for CASSYDIRETQYF.

This sequence joins TRBV7-6 and TRBJ2-7; 9 nucleotides align to TRBD1. Trimming cost V 1 base and J 4 bases; bases outside gene matches: 8. CDR1 SGHVS and CDR2 FNYEAQ come from the germline V gene. The CDR3 extends over 16 amino acids. In DNA form, the CDR3 reads TGTGCCAGCAGCTTAGTAGGTGGGACAGGGATGTACGAGCAGTACTTC. It encodes CASSLVGGTGMYEQYF.

The count of this clone is one. V is TRBV10-3 and J is TRBJ1-6; D gene unclear. Trimming removed 3 bases at V and 6 bases at J, with 9 bases between. Germline V gene lookup returns CDR1 ENHRY and CDR2 SYGVKD. CDR3 length equals 14 residues. The CDR3 loop is CAISEGWGNSPLHF. CDR3 nucleotides: TGTGCCATCAGTGAAGGGTGGGGTAATTCACCCCTCCACTTT.

As for this clone: This sample also contains other DNA sequences that code for the same CDR3. This chain connects TRBV30 to TRBJ1-5; no clear D. CDR1 and CDR2 (germline): GTSNPN, SVGIG (reference sequence). The CDR3 runs to 13 residues. V lost 5 bases and J lost 0, with 8 bases in between. The CDR3 nucleotides read TGTGCCTGGTCAGAAGATAGCAATCAGCCCCAGCATTTT. Protein product: CAWSEDSNQPQHF.